Shown below are 16 T cell receptor beta chains from a single sample sequenced in a study of blood T cell repertoires in COVID-19. Sequencing used immunoSEQ multiplex PCR; TCRdb keeps in-frame clones, though not all of them. This table holds approximately 110,000 clones, roughly 69% found once. The sequenced material came from peripheral blood. Every receptor here comes from a man older than 75 with acute or convalescent COVID-19.

This clone was counted only a few times. The chain has TRBV5-1 and TRBJ2-3; 8 bases align to TRBD2. The CDR3 totals 16 residues. CDR1 is SGHRS and CDR2 is YFSETQ in the germline V gene. V gave up 0 bases and J gave up 5 bases; unmatched junction bases: 8. This chain's CDR3 is CASSLGSGGAKDTQYF. The CDR3 nucleotides are TGCGCCAGCAGCTTGGGGTCGGGAGGGGCGAAAGATACGCAGTATTTT.

This clone was detected only a few times. V gene TRBV7-2 combines with J gene TRBJ2-1; perhaps TRBD2 as D (5 bases). The germline CDR1 and CDR2 sequences are SGHTA and FQGNSA. This CDR3 is 12 amino acids long. Trimming took off 3 bases at V and 8 bases at J, with 8 bases between the two ends. The CDR3 DNA follows: TGTGCCAGCAGCTTTACTAGATATGAGCAGTTCTTC. This codes for CASSFTRYEQFF.

J is TRBJ2-2 and V is TRBV6-2 or TRBV6-3; TRBD2 aligns across 7 bases. Germline V gene sequence: CDR1 MNHEY, CDR2 SVGEGT. The CDR3 consists of 16 residues. V lost 3 bases to trimming and J lost 0 bases; unmatched junction nucleotides: 4. CDR3 in DNA: TGTGCCAGCAGTTATTGGGGGAGGGCGAACACCGGGGAGCTGTTTTTT. Encoded protein: CASSYWGRANTGELFF.

V usage is TRBV3-1 (or the pseudogene TRBV3-2) and J usage is TRBJ1-2; D uncertain. Deletions cut 0 bases from V and 7 bases from J, with 12 bases between. Germline V gene lookup returns CDR1 LGHDT and CDR2 YNNKEL (reference sequence). The length of the CDR3 is 14 residues. CDR3 sequence: CASSQEGRGSGYTF. Here the CDR3 DNA reads TGTGCCAGCAGCCAAGAAGGACGGGGATCTGGCTACACCTTC.

The chain combines TRBV5-4 with TRBJ1-3; no definite D call. Germline CDR1 and CDR2: SGHNT and YYREEE (reference sequence). The V end was cut by 0 bases, the J end by 0 bases, with 10 bases between. The length of the CDR3 is 16 residues. The CDR3 sequence is CASSLAPDDSGNTIYF. CDR3 nucleotide sequence: TGTGCCAGCAGCTTGGCCCCAGATGACTCTGGAAACACCATATATTTT.

The chain recombines TRBV24-1 with TRBJ2-1; the match to TRBD2 covers 8 bases. Germline V lookup: CDR1 KGHDR, CDR2 SFDVKD. The CDR3 runs to 12 residues. With 9 bases clipped from V and 9 bases from J, the junction kept 6 bases outside the gene matches. CDR3 nucleotide sequence: TGTGCCACCCGAAGCGGGGGCTTTGAGCAGTTCTTC. The encoded protein is CATRSGGFEQFF.

This clone has a count of ten or more. The J gene is TRBJ2-2, the V gene TRBV13; 9 nucleotides match TRBD1. The CDR3 is 15 residues long. The V and J ends lost 4 bases and 5 bases, in that order; junction bases with no gene match: 5. From germline, CDR1 is PRHDT and CDR2 FYEKMQ (reference sequence). The CDR3: CASSWGQGGTGELFF. The DNA of the CDR3 is TGTGCCAGCAGCTGGGGACAGGGAGGAACCGGGGAGCTGTTTTTT.

This chain joins TRBV7-6 and TRBJ2-3; TRBD2 matches at 10 bases. Germline CDR1 is SGHVS and CDR2 is FNYEAQ. Germline trimming cut 5 bases from V and 6 bases from J; bases unmatched to any gene: 8. The CDR3 is 15 residues long. The CDR3 loop reads CASSATSGPWDTQYF. The CDR3 DNA reads TGTGCCAGCAGCGCGACTAGCGGGCCCTGGGATACGCAGTATTTT. Based on the CDR3 plus reference TRBV7-6 and TRBJ2-3, the full variable domain is GAGVSQSPRYKVTKRGQDVALRCDPISGHVSLYWYRQALGQGPEFLTYFNYEAQQDKSGLPNDRFSAERPEGSISTLTIQRTEQRDSAMYRCASSATSGPWDTQYFGPGTRLTVL.

The rearrangement joins TRBV11-2 to TRBJ2-1; TRBD2 agrees at 8 bases. Germline CDR1 SGHAT, CDR2 FQNNGV. V dropped 7 bases and J dropped 4; count of bases not matched to a gene: 12. This CDR3 contains 16 residues. The CDR3 DNA is TGTGCCAGCACCCCGCGGCTAGCGGGTATATACAATGAGCAGTTCTTC. This translates into CASTPRLAGIYNEQFF. Based on the CDR3 plus reference TRBV11-2 and TRBJ2-1, the full variable domain is EAGVAQSPRYKIIEKRQSVAFWCNPISGHATLYWYQQILGQGPKLLIQFQNNGVVDDSQLPKDRFSAERLKGVDSTLKIQPAKLEDSAVYLCASTPRLAGIYNEQFFGPGTRLTVL.

This clone has more than one count but fewer than ten. This chain connects TRBV6-5 to TRBJ1-4, with a tentative D call TRBD1 (5 bases). CDR3 length: 14 amino acids. V lost 8 bases to trimming and J lost 3 bases, with 13 bases between them. The V gene's germline CDR1 is MNHEY and CDR2 SVGAGI. CDR3 in DNA: TGTGCCAGCCGCGGGACTCGGGCTAATGAAAAACTGTTTTTT. Its translation is CASRGTRANEKLFF.

The chain is built from TRBV4-3 and TRBJ1-1; no clear D gene. Trimming cost V 2 bases and J 2 bases, with 6 bases left between them. The CDR3 has 13 amino acids. Germline CDR1 reads LGHNA; CDR2 reads YSLEER. The CDR3 DNA reads as TGCGCCAGCAGCCAAACTATAAACACTGAAGCTTTCTTT. Translation gives CASSQTINTEAFF.

The rearrangement links TRBV7-2 to TRBJ2-3, with a weak D call TRBD1 (6 bases). With 3 bases removed from V and 6 bases from J, the gap between germline ends came to 10 bases. This CDR3 contains 13 residues. CDR1 and CDR2 from the germline V gene are SGHTA and FQGNSA. The CDR3 protein is CASSFSRGDTQYF. CDR3 bases: TGTGCCAGCAGCTTTAGTAGGGGGGATACGCAGTATTTT.

The chain recombines TRBV7-9 with TRBJ2-1; the D gene is possibly TRBD2 (6 bases). This CDR3 is built from 14 residues. CDR1 SEHNR and CDR2 FQNEAQ come from the germline V gene (reference sequence). V gave up 1 base and J gave up 8 bases, with 12 bases separating them. The CDR3 loop is CASSLETGEYEQFF. DNA for the CDR3: TGTGCCAGCAGCTTAGAGACGGGAGAATATGAGCAGTTCTTC.

On this clone itself: This sample includes further DNA sequences coding for the same CDR3. The chain couples TRBV6-2 or TRBV6-3 to TRBJ2-7; possibly TRBD2 for D (5 bases). V was cut by 2 bases and J by 4 bases, with 12 bases left in between. CDR1 and CDR2 (germline): MNHEY, SVGEGT. CDR3 length equals 14 residues. In DNA form, the CDR3 reads TGTGCCAGCAGTTACGGACCGAGGGAGTACGAGCAGTACTTC. Translating it yields CASSYGPREYEQYF.

This chain connects TRBV14 to TRBJ1-1, with 7 bases matching TRBD1. Unmatched junction bases numbered 9, after V lost 1 base and J lost 4 bases. The CDR3 covers 16 residues. Germline CDR1 is SGHDN and CDR2 is FVKESK. The DNA of the CDR3 is TGTGCCAGCAGCCAAGTCCCGCCAGGGGGAGGCACTGAAGCTTTCTTT. Translating gives CASSQVPPGGGTEAFF.

This chain connects TRBV7-2 to TRBJ2-7; TRBD1 is a possible D gene (6 bases). Per germline, CDR1 SGHTA and CDR2 FQGNSA. The V end lost 5 bases, the J end lost 7 bases, and 12 bases lay between the germline ends. This CDR3 has 12 amino acids. CDR3 nucleotide sequence: TGTGCCAGCAGCCGGACAGCCCTGGAGCAGTACTTC. It encodes CASSRTALEQYF.